Each of the 19 T cell receptor beta chains below was sequenced from the same sample in a study of pediatric ulcerative colitis. One to two pinch biopsies were taken from the rectum during colonoscopy. The table came from immunoSEQ multiplex PCR; TCRdb's copy has only in-frame clones and leaves some out. This sample has 30,000 to 40,000 clones, with about 81% found just once. The sample consisted of gut tissue. These receptors all stem from a boy aged 5 to 17 with mild ulcerative colitis.

The J gene is TRBJ2-7, the V gene TRBV18; D might be TRBD2 (5 bases). CDR3 length: 14 amino acids. Germline values: CDR1 KGHSH, CDR2 LQKENI. V gave up 3 bases and J gave up 3 bases, with 12 bases separating them. CDR3 residues: CASSPGIQIYEQYF. CDR3 DNA: TGTGCCAGCTCACCCGGGATTCAGATCTACGAGCAGTACTTC.

This clone has just a few counts. The V gene is TRBV5-8, the J gene TRBJ2-3; 12 nucleotides match TRBD2. The V and J ends lost 4 bases and 6 bases, in that order; junction bases with no gene match: 12. The CDR3 loop spans 17 amino acids. CDR1 and CDR2 from the germline V gene are SGHTS and YDEGEE. As DNA, the CDR3 is TGTGCCAGCAGCCCAATACTAGCGGGGGGACCGTGGGATACGCAGTATTTT. This sequence encodes CASSPILAGGPWDTQYF.

The CDR3 spells CASSPRRANYGYTF. Written as DNA, the CDR3 is TGTGCCAGCAGCCCGAGGCGCGCAAACTATGGCTACACCTTC. The V call is TRBV7-8, the J call TRBJ1-2; D is unresolved. In germline, CDR1 is SGHVS, CDR2 FQNEAQ. V was pared by 5 bases and J by 2 bases, with 12 bases between. The CDR3 totals 14 residues.

V and J are TRBV7-8 and TRBJ2-7, with TRBD1 identical over 7 bases. V dropped 5 bases and J dropped 5; count of bases not matched to a gene: 9. This CDR3 is 14 amino acids long. In germline, CDR1 is SGHVS, CDR2 FQNEAQ. CDR3 DNA sequence: TGTGCCAGCAGCCCCGACAGGGTTTTGAACGAGCAGTACTTC. Its translation is CASSPDRVLNEQYF.

This clone has just a few counts. The J gene is TRBJ1-1, the V gene TRBV2; 8 bases line up with TRBD1. V lost 5 bases, J lost 3 bases, and 5 bases stayed unmatched. The CDR3 spans 14 residues. The germline CDR1 and CDR2 sequences are SNHLY and FYNNEI. The CDR3 DNA sequence: TGTGCCAGCAGTCGGACAGGGCCAGACACTGAAGCTTTCTTT. This codes for CASSRTGPDTEAFF. Supplemented by reference TRBV2 and TRBJ1-1, the full variable domain reads EPEVTQTPSHQVTQMGQEVILRCVPISNHLYFYWYRQILGQKVEFLVSFYNNEISEKSEIFDDQFSVERPDGSNFTLKIRSTKLEDSAMYFCASSRTGPDTEAFFGQGTRLTVV.

This rearrangement joins TRBV21-1 to TRBJ2-5; the table's D gene call, TRBD1, was not cross checked with the DNA. TRBV21-1 is an annotated pseudogene. The CDR3 totals 15 residues. As DNA, the CDR3 is TGTGCCAGCAGCAAAGCCGATAGACAGGGGGAGACCCAGTACTTC. It codes for CASSKADRQGETQYF.

The chain couples TRBV29-1 to TRBJ2-5; D is unresolved. The V gene's germline CDR1 is SQVTM and CDR2 ANQGSEA. This CDR3 spans 15 amino acids. The V end was cut by 1 base, the J end by 7 bases, with 19 bases between. CDR3 nucleotides: TGCAGCGTTGAAGGAGCCCTACTTTCTCCCCTGACCCAGTACTTC. Translating gives CSVEGALLSPLTQYF. Based on the CDR3 plus reference TRBV29-1 and TRBJ2-5, the full variable domain is SAVISQKPSRDICQRGTSLTIQCQVDSQVTMMFWYRQQPGQSLTLIATANQGSEATYESGFVIDKFPISRPNLTFSTLTVSNMSPEDSSIYLCSVEGALLSPLTQYFGPGTRLLVL.

CDR3 DNA sequence: TGTGCCAGCAGTTCAGGAGGTTATCAAAATTCACCCCTCCACTTT. Its translation: CASSSGGYQNSPLHF. The chain uses TRBV27 and TRBJ1-6, with D unresolved. The length of the CDR3 is 15 residues. The ends were cut back, 4 bases at V and 7 bases at J, with 14 bases in the middle. Germline V gene sequence: CDR1 MNHEY, CDR2 SMNVEV (reference sequence).

This clone was counted a few times. The chain joins TRBV9 to TRBJ1-6; weak D call: TRBD1 (5 bases). Per germline, CDR1 SGDLS and CDR2 YYNGEE. The V end lost 2 bases, the J end lost 9 bases, and 12 bases lay between the germline ends. This CDR3 is built from 14 residues. The CDR3 reads CASSVQGGASPLHF. For the CDR3, the DNA is TGTGCCAGCAGCGTTCAGGGAGGGGCTTCACCCCTCCACTTT.

The J gene is TRBJ2-3, the V gene TRBV5-1, with TRBD2 identical over 9 bases. The CDR3 is 13 amino acids. J gave up 14 bases and V 4 bases, and 11 bases lay outside the gene matches. Germline V CDR1 and CDR2: SGHRS, YFSETQ. The CDR3, as DNA: TGCGCCAGCAGCGATACCATAGCGGGGGAGGTGTATTTT. Its translation is CASSDTIAGEVYF.

J is TRBJ1-5 and V is TRBV4-1; the match to TRBD1 covers 8 bases. The CDR3 is 16 residues long. Germline V CDR1 and CDR2: MGHRA, YSYEKL. V shed 3 bases, J shed 4 bases, and the junction held 8 bases outside the gene matches. For the CDR3, the DNA is TGCGCCAGCAGCCAGGACAGGGCAAGACCAAATCAGCCCCAGCATTTT. Its protein is CASSQDRARPNQPQHF.

CDR3 nucleotide sequence: TGCGCCAGCAGCCAAGAGGTAGGGGCGGCCTACGAGCAGTACTTC. Amino acid sequence: CASSQEVGAAYEQYF. The genes are TRBV4-1 and TRBJ2-7; a possible D gene is TRBD1 (5 bases). This CDR3 spans 15 amino acids. Germline assignment: CDR1 MGHRA and CDR2 YSYEKL. With 0 bases removed from V and 2 bases from J, the gap between germline ends came to 11 bases.

V gene TRBV7-9 combines with J gene TRBJ1-6; D ambiguous. The CDR3 runs 18 residues. Germline CDR1 SEHNR, CDR2 FQNEAQ (reference sequence). The V and J ends lost 1 base and 0 bases respectively, with 13 bases between them. Written as DNA, the CDR3 is TGTGCCAGCAGCTTAGATCGAAGTTGGGGCTCCTATAATTCACCCCTCCACTTT. Translating gives CASSLDRSWGSYNSPLHF.

The chain uses TRBV19 and TRBJ1-1, with D unresolved. Germline assignment: CDR1 LNHDA and CDR2 SQIVND (reference sequence). V dropped 6 bases and J dropped 10 bases, with 18 bases sitting between them. The CDR3 loop spans 13 amino acids. DNA of the CDR3: TGTGCCAGTAGACCCCCCCGGTTGTGGGGAGCTTTCTTT. Translated, it gives CASRPPRLWGAFF. The entire variable domain, with the rest obtained from reference TRBV19 and TRBJ1-1, is as follows: DGGITQSPKYLFRKEGQNVTLSCEQNLNHDAMYWYRQDPGQGLRLIYYSQIVNDFQKGDIAEGYSVSREKKESFPLTVTSAQKNPTAFYLCASRPPRLWGAFFGQGTRLTVV.

J is TRBJ2-3 and V is TRBV2; D may be TRBD2 (6 bases). This CDR3 has 13 amino acids. Trimming removed 4 bases from V and 8 bases from J, with 13 bases in between. Germline V gene data show CDR1 as SNHLY and CDR2 as FYNNEI. DNA for the CDR3: TGTGCCAGCAGTGTGCTAGCGACGGGTACGCAGTATTTT. It encodes CASSVLATGTQYF.

This clone was counted only a few times. The chain has TRBV6-6 and TRBJ1-2, with unresolved D. The CDR3 runs 14 residues. CDR1 MNHNY and CDR2 SVGAGI come from the germline V gene (reference sequence). V was clipped by 2 bases and J by 5 bases, with 12 bases between them. The CDR3 bases are TGTGCCAGCAGTTACCTGTCAGAGGCGTATGGCTACACCTTC. It translates to CASSYLSEAYGYTF.

V is TRBV9 and J is TRBJ1-5; TRBD1 might be the D (6 bases). Germline V lookup: CDR1 SGDLS, CDR2 YYNGEE. CDR3 length equals 11 residues. Between the trimmed V and J ends, which lost 5 bases and 8 bases, there was a span of 8 bases. This chain's CDR3 is CASRGGKPQHF. DNA for the CDR3: TGTGCCAGCAGAGGGGGGAAGCCCCAGCATTTT.

The V gene is TRBV14, the J gene TRBJ1-1; D is unresolved. Germline V gene data show CDR1 as SGHDN and CDR2 as FVKESK. V was shortened by 7 bases and J by 11 bases, with 20 bases between the two germline ends. The length of the CDR3 is 13 residues. CDR3 nucleotide sequence: TGTGCCAGCATCCCATATCCGGAGGGTGCGGCTTTCTTT. Its protein product is CASIPYPEGAAFF.

This clone was counted once. The chain employs TRBV6-1 and TRBJ2-1; D remains unclear. The germline CDR1 and CDR2 sequences are MNHNS and SASEGT. The CDR3 runs 10 residues. Trimming removed 11 bases at V and 4 bases at J, with 6 bases between. In DNA, the CDR3 is TGTGCCGGAACTTACAATGAGCAGTTCTTC. This translates into CAGTYNEQFF.